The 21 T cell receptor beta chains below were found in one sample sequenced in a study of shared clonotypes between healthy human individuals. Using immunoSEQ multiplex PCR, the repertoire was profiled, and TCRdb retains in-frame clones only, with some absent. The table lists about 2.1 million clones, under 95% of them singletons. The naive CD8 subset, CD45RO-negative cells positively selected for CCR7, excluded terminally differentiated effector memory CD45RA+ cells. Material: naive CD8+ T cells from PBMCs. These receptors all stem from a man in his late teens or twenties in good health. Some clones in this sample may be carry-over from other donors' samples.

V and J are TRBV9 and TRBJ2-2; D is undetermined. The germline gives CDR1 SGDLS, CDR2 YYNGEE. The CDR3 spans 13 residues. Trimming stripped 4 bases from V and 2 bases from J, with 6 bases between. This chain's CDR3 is CASSPYNTGELFF. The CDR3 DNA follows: TGTGCCAGCAGCCCCTACAACACCGGGGAGCTGTTTTTT.

In DNA form, the CDR3 reads TGTGCCAGCAGTTTATATCCAGGGCCAGGCGACACTGAAGCTTTCTTT. Protein sequence: CASSLYPGPGDTEAFF. The chain carries TRBV28 and TRBJ1-1; possibly TRBD1 for D (5 bases). Germline-derived CDR1 and CDR2 are MDHEN and SYDVKM. V lost 1 base and J 3 bases, leaving 15 bases between the germline ends. The CDR3 sequence is 16 residues long.

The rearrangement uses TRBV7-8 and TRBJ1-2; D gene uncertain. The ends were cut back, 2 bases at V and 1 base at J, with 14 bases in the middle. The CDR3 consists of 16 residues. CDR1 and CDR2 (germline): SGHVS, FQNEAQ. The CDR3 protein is CASSLLAGLGNYGYTF. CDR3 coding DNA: TGTGCCAGCAGCTTACTCGCCGGGTTGGGTAACTATGGCTACACCTTC. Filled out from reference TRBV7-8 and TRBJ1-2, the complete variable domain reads GAGVSQSPRYKVAKRGQDVALRCDPISGHVSLFWYQQALGQGPEFLTYFQNEAQLDKSGLPSDRFFAERPEGSVSTLKIQRTQQEDSAVYLCASSLLAGLGNYGYTFGSGTRLTVV.

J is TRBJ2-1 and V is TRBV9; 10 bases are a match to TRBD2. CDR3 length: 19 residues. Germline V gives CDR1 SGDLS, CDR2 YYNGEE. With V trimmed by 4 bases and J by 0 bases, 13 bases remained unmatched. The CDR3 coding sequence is TGTGCCAGCAGCCCACCCCCGGCTAGCGGGAGTGGCTCCTACAATGAGCAGTTCTTC. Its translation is CASSPPPASGSGSYNEQFF.

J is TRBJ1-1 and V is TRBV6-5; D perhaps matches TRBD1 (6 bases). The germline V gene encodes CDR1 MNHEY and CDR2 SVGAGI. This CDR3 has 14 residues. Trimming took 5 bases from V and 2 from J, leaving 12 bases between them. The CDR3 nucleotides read TGTGCCAGCAGTCCGATGACAGGAAACACTGAAGCTTTCTTT. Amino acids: CASSPMTGNTEAFF.

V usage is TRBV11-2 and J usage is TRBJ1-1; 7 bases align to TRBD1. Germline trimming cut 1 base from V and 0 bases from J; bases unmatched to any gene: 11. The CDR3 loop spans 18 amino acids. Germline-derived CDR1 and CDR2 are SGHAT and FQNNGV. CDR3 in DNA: TGTGCCAGCAGCTTAGGACACTTAGGCAGGGGGGTGAACACTGAAGCTTTCTTT. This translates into CASSLGHLGRGVNTEAFF.

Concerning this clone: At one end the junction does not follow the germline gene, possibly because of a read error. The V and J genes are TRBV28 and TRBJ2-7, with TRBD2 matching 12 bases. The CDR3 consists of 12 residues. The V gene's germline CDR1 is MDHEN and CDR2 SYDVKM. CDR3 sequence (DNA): TGTGCCAGCAGTTCCGTCCGACTAGCGGGAGTTTTC. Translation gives CASSSVRLAGVF.

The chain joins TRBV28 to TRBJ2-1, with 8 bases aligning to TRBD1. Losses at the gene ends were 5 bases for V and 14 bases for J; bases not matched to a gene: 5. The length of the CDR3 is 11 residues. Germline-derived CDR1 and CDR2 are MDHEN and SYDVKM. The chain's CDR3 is CASSLGQGEFF. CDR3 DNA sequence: TGTGCCAGCAGTCTTGGACAGGGAGAGTTCTTC.

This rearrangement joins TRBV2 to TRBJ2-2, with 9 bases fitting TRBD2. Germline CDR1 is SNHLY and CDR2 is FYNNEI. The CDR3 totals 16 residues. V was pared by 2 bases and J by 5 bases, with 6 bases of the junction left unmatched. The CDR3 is CASSERGTSITGELFF. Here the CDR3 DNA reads TGTGCCAGCAGTGAACGCGGGACTAGCATAACCGGGGAGCTGTTTTTT.

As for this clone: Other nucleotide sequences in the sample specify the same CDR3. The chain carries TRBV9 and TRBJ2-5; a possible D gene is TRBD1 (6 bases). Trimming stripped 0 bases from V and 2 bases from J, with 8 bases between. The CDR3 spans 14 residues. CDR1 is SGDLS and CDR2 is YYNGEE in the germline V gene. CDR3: CASSVEGGQETQYF. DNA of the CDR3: TGTGCCAGCAGCGTAGAAGGGGGACAAGAGACCCAGTACTTC.

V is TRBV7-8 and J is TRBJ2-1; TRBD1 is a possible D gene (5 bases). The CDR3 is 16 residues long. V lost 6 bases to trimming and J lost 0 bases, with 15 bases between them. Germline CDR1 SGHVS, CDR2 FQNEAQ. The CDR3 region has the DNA TGTGCCAGCAGTATAGGGGCGGCGAGCTCCTACAATGAGCAGTTCTTC. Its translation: CASSIGAASSYNEQFF.

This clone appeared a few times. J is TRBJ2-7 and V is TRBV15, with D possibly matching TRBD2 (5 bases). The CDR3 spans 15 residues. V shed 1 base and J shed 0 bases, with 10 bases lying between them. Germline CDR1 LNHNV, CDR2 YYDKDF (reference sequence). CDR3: CATSRVVGSSYEQYF. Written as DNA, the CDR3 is TGTGCCACCAGCAGAGTAGTGGGGAGCTCCTACGAGCAGTACTTC.

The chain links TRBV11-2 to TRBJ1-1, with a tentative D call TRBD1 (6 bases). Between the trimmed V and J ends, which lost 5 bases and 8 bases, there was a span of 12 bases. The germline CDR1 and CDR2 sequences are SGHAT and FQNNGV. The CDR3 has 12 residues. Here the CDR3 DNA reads TGTGCCAGCAGCGCCGGAGGGGGGGAAGCTTTCTTT. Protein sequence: CASSAGGGEAFF.

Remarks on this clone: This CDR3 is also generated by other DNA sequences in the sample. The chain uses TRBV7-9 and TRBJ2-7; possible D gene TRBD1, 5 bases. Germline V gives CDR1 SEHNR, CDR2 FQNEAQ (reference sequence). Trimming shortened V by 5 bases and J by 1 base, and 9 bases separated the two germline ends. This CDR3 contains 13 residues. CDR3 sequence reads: CASSRRDSYEQYF. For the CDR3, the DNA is TGTGCCAGCAGCCGCAGGGATTCCTACGAGCAGTACTTC.

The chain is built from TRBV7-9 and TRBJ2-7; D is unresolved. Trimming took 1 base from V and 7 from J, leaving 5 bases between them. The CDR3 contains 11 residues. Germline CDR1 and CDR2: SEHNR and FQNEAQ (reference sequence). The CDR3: CASSLGKEQYF. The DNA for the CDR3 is TGTGCCAGCAGCTTAGGGAAAGAGCAGTACTTC. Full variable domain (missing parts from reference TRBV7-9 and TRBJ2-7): DTGVSQNPRHKITKRGQNVTFRCDPISEHNRLYWYRQTLGQGPEFLTYFQNEAQLEKSRLLSDRFSAERPKGSFSTLEIQRTEQGDSAMYLCASSLGKEQYFGPGTRLTVT.

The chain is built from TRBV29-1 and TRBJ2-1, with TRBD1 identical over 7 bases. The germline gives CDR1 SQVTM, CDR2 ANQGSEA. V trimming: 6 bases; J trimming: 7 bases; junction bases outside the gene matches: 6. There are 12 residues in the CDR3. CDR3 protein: CSVAGTENEQFF. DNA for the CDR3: TGCAGCGTGGCCGGGACAGAAAATGAGCAGTTCTTC.

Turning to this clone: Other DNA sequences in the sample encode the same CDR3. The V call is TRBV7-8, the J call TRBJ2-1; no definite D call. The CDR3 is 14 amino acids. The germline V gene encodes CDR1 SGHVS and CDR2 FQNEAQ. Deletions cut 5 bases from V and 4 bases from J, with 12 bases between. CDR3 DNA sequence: TGTGCCAGCAGCCCAAGGACGGCTTACAATGAGCAGTTCTTC. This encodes CASSPRTAYNEQFF.

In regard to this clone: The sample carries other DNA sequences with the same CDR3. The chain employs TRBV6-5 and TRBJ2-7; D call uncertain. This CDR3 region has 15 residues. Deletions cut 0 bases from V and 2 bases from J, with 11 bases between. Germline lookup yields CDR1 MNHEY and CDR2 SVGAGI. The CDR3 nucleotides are TGTGCCAGCAGTTACTCATCTGGCCGAGCCTACGAGCAGTACTTC. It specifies CASSYSSGRAYEQYF.

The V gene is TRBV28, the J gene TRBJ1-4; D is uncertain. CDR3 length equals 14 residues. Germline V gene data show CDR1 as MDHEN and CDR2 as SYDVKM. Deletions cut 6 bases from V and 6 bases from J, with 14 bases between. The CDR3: CASSNFRVDEKLFF. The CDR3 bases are TGTGCCAGCAGCAATTTTCGGGTAGATGAAAAACTGTTTTTT.

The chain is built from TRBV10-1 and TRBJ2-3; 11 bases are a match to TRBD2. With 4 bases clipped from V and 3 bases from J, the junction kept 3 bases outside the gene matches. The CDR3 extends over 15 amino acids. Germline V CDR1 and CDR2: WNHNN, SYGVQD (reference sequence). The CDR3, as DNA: TGCGCCAGCAGTGCGACTAGCGGGACTACAGATACGCAGTATTTT. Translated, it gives CASSATSGTTDTQYF.

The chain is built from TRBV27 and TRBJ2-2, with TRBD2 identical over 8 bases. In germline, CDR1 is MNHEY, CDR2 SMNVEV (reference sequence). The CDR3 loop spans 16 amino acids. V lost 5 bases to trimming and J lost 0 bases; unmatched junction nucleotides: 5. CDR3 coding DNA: TGTGCCAGCAGTATTACTAGCGGACCGAACACCGGGGAGCTGTTTTTT. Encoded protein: CASSITSGPNTGELFF.